This T cell receptor (beta chain) is from a study of blood T cell repertoires in COVID-19. Looked up from germline, CDR1 is LNHDA and CDR2 is SQIVND (reference sequence). The CDR3 is 14 amino acids. V lost 4 bases to trimming and J lost 3 bases; unmatched junction nucleotides: 2. In the authors' workflow: The assay estimated nucleated cells by amplifying reference gene primers. Here immunoSEQ multiplex PCR was the method, and the copy in TCRdb shows in-frame clones only, minus some. The V and J calls and clone size come from that table; D and trimming were worked out from the DNA. The sample shows roughly 96,000 clones, about 80% of them seen only once.

Sequencing was performed on peripheral blood. The receptor's source is a man between 60 and 75 years old with acute or convalescent COVID-19. The chain links TRBV19 to TRBJ1-5; 8 bases map to TRBD1. The CDR3 DNA reads TGTGCCAGTAGTAGACAGGGGACCAATCAGCCCCAGCATTTT. Residues: CASSRQGTNQPQHF.